These 25 T cell receptor beta chains came from one sample sequenced in a study of graft-versus-host responses after intestinal transplantation. TCRdb's copy holds only in-frame clones and misses some; the assay was immunoSEQ multiplex PCR. The sample holds about 120,000 clones; 93% are singletons and the top ten take roughly 1%. The antigens of these receptors remain unknown. Here the sequenced sample was unstimulated CD8+ T cells sorted from spleen or lymph node cells, taken before transplant. The source of these receptors is a human donor who was the organ donor for an intestinal transplant.

The CDR3 spells CASSVDSGGETQYF. CDR3 DNA sequence: TGTGCCAGCAGCGTAGATAGTGGTGGGGAGACCCAGTACTTC. The V call is TRBV9, the J call TRBJ2-5; D not resolved. The CDR3 has 14 residues. V lost 0 bases and J lost 5, with 11 bases in between. Germline lookup yields CDR1 SGDLS and CDR2 YYNGEE.

This chain connects TRBV27 to TRBJ2-2; no clear D. Germline CDR1 MNHEY, CDR2 SMNVEV (reference sequence). The CDR3 loop spans 15 amino acids. The germline V and J ends were trimmed by 5 bases and 3 bases, with 13 bases remaining between them. In DNA, the CDR3 is TGTGCCAGCAGTACCCGGACGCTAGACACCGGGGAGCTGTTTTTT. It is translated as CASSTRTLDTGELFF.

The chain has TRBV7-9 and TRBJ2-7; the D call may be TRBD1 or TRBD2 (5 bases each). The V gene lost 5 bases and the J gene lost 5 bases, with 19 bases spanning the gap. The germline CDR1 and CDR2 sequences are SEHNR and FQNEAQ (reference sequence). The CDR3 totals 15 residues. The CDR3 nucleotides read TGTGCCAGCAGCCGTGAGGGACCCCCGGTGAACGAGCAGTACTTC. Amino acids: CASSREGPPVNEQYF.

The chain is built from TRBV7-6 and TRBJ2-1, with D tentatively TRBD1 (6 bases). V lost 4 bases and J lost 6, with 13 bases in between. Germline assignment: CDR1 SGHVS and CDR2 FNYEAQ. The length of the CDR3 is 14 residues. DNA of the CDR3: TGTGCCAGCAGCTCCCGGGACACCAGCAATGAGCAGTTCTTC. This encodes CASSSRDTSNEQFF.

This sequence joins TRBV4-3 and TRBJ2-1; D may be TRBD1 (7 bases). V was clipped by 3 bases and J by 8 bases, with 8 bases between them. Germline assignment: CDR1 LGHNA and CDR2 YSLEER. This CDR3 comprises 12 residues. CDR3 protein: CASSHRGDEQFF. In DNA form, the CDR3 reads TGCGCCAGCAGCCACAGGGGGGATGAGCAGTTCTTC.

The chain couples TRBV4-1 to TRBJ1-1, with D maybe TRBD1 (5 bases). In germline, CDR1 is MGHRA, CDR2 YSYEKL. Trimming left V 4 bases short and J 5 bases short, with 14 bases between. CDR3 length equals 14 residues. Here the CDR3 reads CASSLNRLTTEAFF. As DNA, the CDR3 is TGCGCCAGCAGCCTTAACAGGCTTACGACTGAAGCTTTCTTT.

The CDR3 sequence: CAVRRRDTEAFF. CDR3 DNA: TGTGCCGTACGTCGGAGGGACACTGAAGCTTTCTTT. The chain couples TRBV6-4 to TRBJ1-1; D ambiguous. CDR1 is MRHNA and CDR2 is SNTAGT in the germline V gene. The V end lost 11 bases, the J end lost 3 bases, and 13 bases lay between the germline ends. The CDR3 is 12 amino acids.

This chain uses TRBV13 with TRBJ2-7; no clear D. The V gene lost 0 bases and the J gene lost 5 bases, with 11 bases spanning the gap. Germline V gene data show CDR1 as PRHDT and CDR2 as FYEKMQ (reference sequence). This CDR3 spans 14 amino acids. DNA of the CDR3: TGTGCCAGCAGCTTAGGGGGGTATAGCAACGAGCAGTACTTC. Translated: CASSLGGYSNEQYF.

The rearrangement uses TRBV6-6 and TRBJ2-3; possible D gene TRBD2, 5 bases. CDR3 size: 14 residues. Germline-derived CDR1 and CDR2 are MNHNY and SVGAGI (reference sequence). Trimming left V 4 bases short and J 2 bases short, with 10 bases between. CDR3: CASSSLALTDTQYF. CDR3 in DNA: TGTGCCAGCAGTTCGCTAGCCCTCACAGATACGCAGTATTTT.

The chain couples TRBV27 to TRBJ1-2, with D perhaps matching TRBD1 (6 bases). V was trimmed by 3 bases and J by 6 bases, leaving 11 bases between them. Germline V lookup: CDR1 MNHEY, CDR2 SMNVEV (reference sequence). This CDR3 spans 13 amino acids. DNA of the CDR3: TGTGCCAGCAGTTTCGCAAACAGGGATGGCTACACCTTC. The encoded protein is CASSFANRDGYTF.

V is TRBV4-1 and J is TRBJ1-2; no clear D. Germline CDR1 MGHRA, CDR2 YSYEKL. There are 14 residues in the CDR3. V shed 3 bases and J shed 2 bases, with 10 bases lying between them. This CDR3 is CASSQVATNYGYTF. The CDR3 nucleotides are TGCGCCAGCAGCCAGGTCGCGACCAACTATGGCTACACCTTC.

This chain links TRBV4-1 with TRBJ2-5, with 11 nucleotides matching TRBD2. Germline CDR1 MGHRA, CDR2 YSYEKL. V lost 1 base and J lost 4; bases outside the gene matches: 8. The CDR3 covers 17 residues. The CDR3 loop is CASSQGGTSGHRETQYF. The DNA for the CDR3 is TGCGCCAGCAGCCAAGGCGGGACTAGCGGCCATCGAGAGACCCAGTACTTC.

CDR3 region: CASSVDGVLVNEQFF. The CDR3 coding sequence is TGTGCCAGCAGCGTAGACGGAGTGTTAGTGAATGAGCAGTTCTTC. The J gene is TRBJ2-1, the V gene TRBV9; D gene uncertain. Germline loops: CDR1 SGDLS, CDR2 YYNGEE. The CDR3 runs 15 residues. The germline V and J ends were trimmed by 0 bases and 7 bases, with 14 bases remaining between them.

The gene calls are TRBV7-2 and TRBJ2-7; weak D call: TRBD2 (6 bases). Trimming took off 1 base at V and 6 bases at J, with 16 bases between the two ends. The germline V gene has CDR1 SGHTA and CDR2 FQGNSA. This CDR3 is built from 15 residues. The CDR3 protein is CASSLVTSSLGEQYF. The CDR3 region has the DNA TGTGCCAGCAGCTTAGTTACTAGCTCTCTTGGCGAGCAGTACTTC.

The V gene is TRBV6-1, the J gene TRBJ1-1; 7 bases agree with TRBD1. Looked up from germline, CDR1 is MNHNS and CDR2 is SASEGT. J lost 5 bases, V lost 5 bases, and 8 bases had no gene match. The CDR3 extends over 14 amino acids. In DNA form, the CDR3 reads TGTGCCAGCAGTATAGTGACAGGGAGGACTGAAGCTTTCTTT. Translating gives CASSIVTGRTEAFF.

V is TRBV9 and J is TRBJ2-3, with 8 bases identical to TRBD1. CDR1 and CDR2 (germline): SGDLS, YYNGEE. With 2 bases clipped from V and 2 bases from J, the junction kept 4 bases outside the gene matches. The CDR3 runs to 15 residues. CDR3: CASSVQGADTDTQYF. The CDR3 DNA reads TGTGCCAGCAGCGTTCAGGGGGCCGACACAGATACGCAGTATTTT. Combining the CDR3 with reference TRBV9 and TRBJ2-3 gives the whole variable domain DSGVTQTPKHLITATGQRVTLRCSPRSGDLSVYWYQQSLDQGLQFLIQYYNGEERAKGNILERFSAQQFPDLHSELNLSSLELGDSALYFCASSVQGADTDTQYFGPGTRLTVL.

This chain links TRBV15 with TRBJ2-5; 7 nucleotides match TRBD2. Germline trimming cut 5 bases from V and 5 bases from J; bases unmatched to any gene: 8. CDR1 is LNHNV, CDR2 YYDKDF, per germline (reference sequence). This CDR3 has 14 residues. CDR3 protein: CATSRGVSGETQYF. As DNA, the CDR3 is TGTGCCACCAGCCGGGGGGTGAGCGGCGAGACCCAGTACTTC.

The chain employs TRBV7-9 and TRBJ2-7, with TRBD1 matching 8 bases. V dropped 5 bases and J dropped 2; count of bases not matched to a gene: 8. CDR3 length: 15 residues. Germline CDR1 SEHNR, CDR2 FQNEAQ (reference sequence). The CDR3 sequence: CASSARTGRTYEQYF. As DNA, the CDR3 is TGTGCCAGCAGCGCGCGGACAGGGAGGACCTACGAGCAGTACTTC.

The rearrangement joins TRBV19 to TRBJ2-3; 10 positions match TRBD1. This CDR3 is built from 13 residues. The germline V gene encodes CDR1 LNHDA and CDR2 SQIVND (reference sequence). V gave up 8 bases and J gave up 8 bases; unmatched junction bases: 7. The CDR3 region has the DNA TGTGCCAGTGGGACAGGGGATGGTGCTACGCAGTATTTT. Amino acids: CASGTGDGATQYF. The full variable domain, in which reference TRBV19 and TRBJ2-3 provide the parts outside the CDR3, is DGGITQSPKYLFRKEGQNVTLSCEQNLNHDAMYWYRQDPGQGLRLIYYSQIVNDFQKGDIAEGYSVSREKKESFPLTVTSAQKNPTAFYLCASGTGDGATQYFGPGTRLTVL.

Only one count was recorded for this clone. This sequence joins TRBV7-2 and TRBJ2-5; 12 nucleotides align to TRBD2. After removal of 1 base from V and 5 bases from J, the junction contained 11 bases not matched to a gene. The CDR3 has 18 amino acids. The germline CDR1 and CDR2 sequences are SGHTA and FQGNSA. The CDR3 here is CASSLVPVLAGGSETQYF. The CDR3 coding sequence is TGTGCCAGCAGCTTAGTTCCCGTCCTAGCGGGAGGGTCGGAGACCCAGTACTTC. Full variable domain (outside the CDR3, taken from reference TRBV7-2 and TRBJ2-5): GAGVSQSPSNKVTEKGKDVELRCDPISGHTALYWYRQSLGQGLEFLIYFQGNSAPDKSGLPSDRFSAERTGGSVSTLTIQRTQQEDSAVYLCASSLVPVLAGGSETQYFGPGTRLLVL.

As regards this clone: The conserved phenylalanine or tryptophan normally closing the CDR3 is absent here, so this likely arose from a read error. The rearrangement uses TRBV15 and TRBJ1-2; the D is unclear. The V end lost 1 base, the J end lost 4 bases, and 13 bases lay between the germline ends. Germline V lookup: CDR1 LNHNV, CDR2 YYDKDF (reference sequence). This CDR3 has 15 amino acids. CDR3 region: CATSRVAGYVYGYTL. The CDR3 DNA reads as TGTGCCACCAGCAGAGTAGCGGGGTACGTCTATGGCTACACCCTC.

The chain links TRBV7-8 to TRBJ2-7; D gene unclear. The V end was cut by 2 bases, the J end by 3 bases, with 8 bases between. Germline V lookup: CDR1 SGHVS, CDR2 FQNEAQ. The CDR3 is 13 amino acids. The CDR3 spells CASSLSHSYEQYF. DNA of the CDR3: TGTGCCAGCAGCTTATCGCACAGCTACGAGCAGTACTTC.

J is TRBJ2-1 and V is TRBV6-6; D gene ambiguous. Per the germline V gene, CDR1 is MNHNY and CDR2 is SVGAGI (reference sequence). Trimming removed 5 bases at V and 7 bases at J, with 3 bases between. CDR3 length: 10 amino acids. The DNA for the CDR3 is TGTGCCAGCAGTCAAAATGAGCAGTTCTTC. The encoded protein is CASSQNEQFF.

Comments on this clone: The identical CDR3 is also encoded by other nucleotide sequences in the sample. This chain joins TRBV6-5 and TRBJ2-7; D gene uncertain. CDR1 is MNHEY and CDR2 is SVGAGI in the germline V gene. Trimming left V 6 bases short and J 0 bases short, with 6 bases between. The CDR3 consists of 12 residues. The CDR3 coding sequence is TGTGCCAGCAGCGAGAGCTCCTACGAGCAGTACTTC. It encodes CASSESSYEQYF.

The V call is TRBV30, the J call TRBJ2-7, with TRBD2 matching 7 bases. The CDR3 is 13 residues long. CDR1 is GTSNPN, CDR2 SVGIG, per germline (reference sequence). V lost 5 bases to trimming and J lost 2 bases; unmatched junction nucleotides: 6. CDR3 in DNA: TGTGCCTGGTCGTGGAGCGGGGCCTACGAGCAGTACTTC. Its protein product is CAWSWSGAYEQYF.